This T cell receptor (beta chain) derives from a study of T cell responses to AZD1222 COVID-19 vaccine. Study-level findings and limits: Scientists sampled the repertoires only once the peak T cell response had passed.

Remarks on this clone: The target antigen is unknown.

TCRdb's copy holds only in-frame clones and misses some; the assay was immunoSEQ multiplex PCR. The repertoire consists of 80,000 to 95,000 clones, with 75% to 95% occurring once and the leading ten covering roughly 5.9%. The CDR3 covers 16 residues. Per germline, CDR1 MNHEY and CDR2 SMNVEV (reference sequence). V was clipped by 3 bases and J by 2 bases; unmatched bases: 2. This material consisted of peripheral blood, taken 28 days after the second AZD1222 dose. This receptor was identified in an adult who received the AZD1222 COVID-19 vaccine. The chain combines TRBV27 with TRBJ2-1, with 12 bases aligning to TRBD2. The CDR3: CASSLRLAGAYNEQFF. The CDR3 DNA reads TGTGCCAGCAGTTTGCGACTAGCGGGGGCCTACAATGAGCAGTTCTTC.